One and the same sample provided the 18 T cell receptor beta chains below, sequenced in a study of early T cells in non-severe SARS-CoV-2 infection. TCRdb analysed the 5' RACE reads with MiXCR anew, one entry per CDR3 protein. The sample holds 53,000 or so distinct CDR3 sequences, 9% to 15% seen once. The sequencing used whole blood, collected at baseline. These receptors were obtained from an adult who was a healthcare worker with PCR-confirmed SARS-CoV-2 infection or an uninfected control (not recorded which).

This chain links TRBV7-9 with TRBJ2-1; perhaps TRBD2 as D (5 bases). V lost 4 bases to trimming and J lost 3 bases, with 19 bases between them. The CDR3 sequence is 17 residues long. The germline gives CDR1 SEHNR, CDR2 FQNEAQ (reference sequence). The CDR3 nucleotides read TGTGCCAGCAGCTCACTACTAGACTCAGGAAACTACAATGAGCAGTTCTTC. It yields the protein CASSSLLDSGNYNEQFF.

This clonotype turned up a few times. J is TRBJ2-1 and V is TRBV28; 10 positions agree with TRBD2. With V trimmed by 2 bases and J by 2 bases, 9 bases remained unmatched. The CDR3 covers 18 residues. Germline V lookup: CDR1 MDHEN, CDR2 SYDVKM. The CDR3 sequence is CASSLTTSGVTPYNEQFF. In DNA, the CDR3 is TGTGCCAGCAGTTTAACAACTAGCGGGGTAACCCCCTACAATGAGCAGTTCTTC.

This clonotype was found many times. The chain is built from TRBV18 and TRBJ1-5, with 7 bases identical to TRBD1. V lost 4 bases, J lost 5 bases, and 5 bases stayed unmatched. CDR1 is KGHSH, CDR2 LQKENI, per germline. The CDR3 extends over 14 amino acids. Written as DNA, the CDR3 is TGTGCCAGCTCACTACAGGGGTCCGATCAGCCCCAGCATTTT. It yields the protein CASSLQGSDQPQHF.

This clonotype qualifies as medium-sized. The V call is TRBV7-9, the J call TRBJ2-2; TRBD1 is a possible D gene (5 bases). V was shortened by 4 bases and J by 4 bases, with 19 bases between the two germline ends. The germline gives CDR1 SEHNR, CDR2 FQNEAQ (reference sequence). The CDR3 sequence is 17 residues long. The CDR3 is CASSSPFGQGVTGELFF. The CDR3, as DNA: TGTGCCAGCAGCTCTCCCTTTGGGCAGGGTGTCACCGGGGAGCTGTTTTTT.

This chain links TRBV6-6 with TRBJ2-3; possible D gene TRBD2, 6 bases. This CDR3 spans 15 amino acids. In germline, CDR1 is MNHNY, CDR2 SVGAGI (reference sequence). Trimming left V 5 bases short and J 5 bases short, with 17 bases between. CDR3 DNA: TGTGCCAGCAGTCGCGGGCTAGCGATTGGAGATACGCAGTATTTT. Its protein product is CASSRGLAIGDTQYF.

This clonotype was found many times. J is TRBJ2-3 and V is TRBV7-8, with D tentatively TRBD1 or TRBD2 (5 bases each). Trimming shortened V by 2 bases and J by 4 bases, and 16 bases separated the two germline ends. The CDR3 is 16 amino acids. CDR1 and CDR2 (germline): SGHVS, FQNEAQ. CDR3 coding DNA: TGTGCCAGCAGCTTAATCTTCGGGGCAGTCGCAGATACGCAGTATTTT. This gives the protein CASSLIFGAVADTQYF.

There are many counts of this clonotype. The CDR3 is CASSPFPTVSLFGELFF. The CDR3 DNA is TGTGCCAGCTCACCCTTCCCGACAGTTTCGCTCTTTGGGGAGCTGTTTTTT. The rearrangement uses TRBV18 and TRBJ2-2; D is perhaps TRBD1 (5 bases). Per germline, CDR1 KGHSH and CDR2 LQKENI. V was shortened by 3 bases and J by 8 bases, with 22 bases between the two germline ends. CDR3 length equals 17 residues. The variable domain in full, with the rest retrieved from reference TRBV18 and TRBJ2-2, is NAGVMQNPRHLVRRRGQEARLRCSPMKGHSHVYWYRQLPEEGLKFMVYLQKENIIDESGMPKERFSAEFPKEGPSILRIQQVVRGDSAAYFCASSPFPTVSLFGELFFGEGSRLTVL.

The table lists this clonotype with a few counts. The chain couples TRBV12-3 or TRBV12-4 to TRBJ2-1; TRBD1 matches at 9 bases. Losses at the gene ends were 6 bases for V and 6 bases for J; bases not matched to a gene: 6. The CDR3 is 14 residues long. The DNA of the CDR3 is TGTGCCAGCAGAATCGGGACAGGGTTCAATGAGCAGTTCTTC. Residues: CASRIGTGFNEQFF.

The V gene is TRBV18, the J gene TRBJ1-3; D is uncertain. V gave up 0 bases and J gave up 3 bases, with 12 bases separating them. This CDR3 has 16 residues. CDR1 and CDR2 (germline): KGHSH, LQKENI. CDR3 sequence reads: CASSPPNRDGGNTIYF. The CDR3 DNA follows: TGTGCCAGCTCACCACCCAATAGGGATGGTGGAAACACCATATATTTT.

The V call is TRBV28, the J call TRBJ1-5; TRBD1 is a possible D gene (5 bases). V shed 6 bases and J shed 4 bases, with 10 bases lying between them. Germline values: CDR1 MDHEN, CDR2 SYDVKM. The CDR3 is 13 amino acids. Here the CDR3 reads CASRRDGNQPQHF. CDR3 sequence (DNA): TGTGCCAGCAGACGGGACGGTAATCAGCCCCAGCATTTT.

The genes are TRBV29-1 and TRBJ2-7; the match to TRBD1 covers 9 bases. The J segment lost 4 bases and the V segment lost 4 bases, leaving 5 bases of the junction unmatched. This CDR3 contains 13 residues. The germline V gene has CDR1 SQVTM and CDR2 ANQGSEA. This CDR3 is CSVVGTGTYEQYF. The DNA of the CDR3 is TGCAGCGTTGTTGGGACAGGGACGTACGAGCAGTACTTC.

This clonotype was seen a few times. The CDR3 here is CASTPGQGFYGYTF. CDR3 DNA sequence: TGTGCCAGCACACCGGGACAGGGATTTTATGGCTACACCTTC. The V call is TRBV7-9, the J call TRBJ1-2; 9 bases match TRBD1. This CDR3 is built from 14 residues. The V and J ends lost 7 bases and 5 bases, in that order; junction bases with no gene match: 8. CDR1 is SEHNR and CDR2 is FQNEAQ in the germline V gene (reference sequence).

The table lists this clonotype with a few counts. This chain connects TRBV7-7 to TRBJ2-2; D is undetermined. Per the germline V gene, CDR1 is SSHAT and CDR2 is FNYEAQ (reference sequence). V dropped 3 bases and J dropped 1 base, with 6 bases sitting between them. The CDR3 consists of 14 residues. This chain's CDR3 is CASSFYQNTGELFF. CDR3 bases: TGTGCCAGCAGCTTTTACCAGAACACCGGGGAGCTGTTTTTT.

CDR3 residues: CASSSLAGRVEYEQYF. The CDR3 DNA reads TGTGCCAGCAGCTCTCTAGCGGGGAGGGTTGAATACGAGCAGTACTTC. The chain uses TRBV7-2 and TRBJ2-7, with TRBD2 matching over 9 bases. Germline V gene lookup returns CDR1 SGHTA and CDR2 FQGNSA. The CDR3 runs 16 residues. After removal of 4 bases from V and 4 bases from J, the junction contained 11 bases not matched to a gene.

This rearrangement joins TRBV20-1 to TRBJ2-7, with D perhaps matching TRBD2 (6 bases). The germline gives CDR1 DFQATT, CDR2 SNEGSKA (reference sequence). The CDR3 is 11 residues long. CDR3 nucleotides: TGCAGCGGGGGACTGGCCTACGAGCAGTACTTC. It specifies CSGGLAYEQYF.

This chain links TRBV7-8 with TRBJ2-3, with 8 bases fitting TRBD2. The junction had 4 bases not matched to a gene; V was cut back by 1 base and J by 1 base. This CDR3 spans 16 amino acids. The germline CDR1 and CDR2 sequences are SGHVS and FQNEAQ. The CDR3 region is CASSLVRREGTDTQYF. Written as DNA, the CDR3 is TGTGCCAGCAGCTTAGTGAGGCGGGAGGGCACAGATACGCAGTATTTT.

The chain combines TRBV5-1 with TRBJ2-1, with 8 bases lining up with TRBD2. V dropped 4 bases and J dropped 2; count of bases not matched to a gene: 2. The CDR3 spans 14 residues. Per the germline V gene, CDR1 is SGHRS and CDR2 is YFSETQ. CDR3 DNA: TGCGCCAGCAGCGTTAGCGGGACCTACAATGAGCAGTTCTTC. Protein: CASSVSGTYNEQFF. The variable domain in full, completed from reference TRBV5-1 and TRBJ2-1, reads KAGVTQTPRYLIKTRGQQVTLSCSPISGHRSVSWYQQTPGQGLQFLFEYFSETQRNKGNFPGRFSGRQFSNSRSEMNVSTLELGDSALYLCASSVSGTYNEQFFGPGTRLTVL.

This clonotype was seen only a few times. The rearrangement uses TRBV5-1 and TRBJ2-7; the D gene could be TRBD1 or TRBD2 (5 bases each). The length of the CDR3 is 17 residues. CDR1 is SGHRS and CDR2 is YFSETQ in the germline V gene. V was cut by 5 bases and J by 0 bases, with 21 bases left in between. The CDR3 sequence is CASRKMGTTALSYEQYF. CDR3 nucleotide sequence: TGCGCCAGCAGGAAGATGGGGACGACGGCCCTCTCCTACGAGCAGTACTTC. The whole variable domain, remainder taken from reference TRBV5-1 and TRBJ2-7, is KAGVTQTPRYLIKTRGQQVTLSCSPISGHRSVSWYQQTPGQGLQFLFEYFSETQRNKGNFPGRFSGRQFSNSRSEMNVSTLELGDSALYLCASRKMGTTALSYEQYFGPGTRLTVT.